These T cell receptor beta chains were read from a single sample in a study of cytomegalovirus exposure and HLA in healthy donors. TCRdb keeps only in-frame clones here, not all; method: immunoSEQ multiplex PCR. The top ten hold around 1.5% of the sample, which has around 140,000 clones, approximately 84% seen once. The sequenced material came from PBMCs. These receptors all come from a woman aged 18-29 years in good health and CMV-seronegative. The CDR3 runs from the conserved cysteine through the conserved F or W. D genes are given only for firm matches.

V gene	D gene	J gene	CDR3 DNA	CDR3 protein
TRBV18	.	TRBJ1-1	TGTGCCAGCTCACCACAAGAAGGGAGCGCTGAAGCTTTCTTT	CASSPQEGSAEAFF
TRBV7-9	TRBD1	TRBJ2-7	TGTGCCAGCAGCTCATCGACAGGGTCTTGGGAGCAGTACTTC	CASSSSTGSWEQYF
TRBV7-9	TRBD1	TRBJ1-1	TGTGCCAGCAGCTTAGCCGGGACAGCTGAAGCTTTCTTT	CASSLAGTAEAFF
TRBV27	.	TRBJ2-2	TGTGCCAGCAGCCCCAGGTTGAACACCGGGGAGCTGTTTTTT	CASSPRLNTGELFF
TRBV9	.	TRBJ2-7	TGTGCCAGCAGCGTGGACGGGAACGTCTACGAGCAGTACTTC	CASSVDGNVYEQYF
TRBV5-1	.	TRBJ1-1	TGCGCCAGCAGCTCTAGGTATGGTCCGGCCCCAGGGGCACTATCGAACACTGAAGCTTTCTTT	CASSSRYGPAPGALSNTEAFF
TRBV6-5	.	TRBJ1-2	TGTGCCAGCAGGATGCGAAGGGCAGGGGAAACTGGCTACACCTTC	CASRMRRAGETGYTF
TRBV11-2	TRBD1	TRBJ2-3	TGTGCCAGCAGCTTGACCGGGACAGGGGAAGATACGCAGTATTTT	CASSLTGTGEDTQYF
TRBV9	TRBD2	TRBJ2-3	TGTGCCAGCAATCGGGGCGGGAGGGCCGCAGATACGCAGTATTTT	CASNRGGRAADTQYF
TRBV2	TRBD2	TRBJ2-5	TGTGCCGGCAGTTACGGGACTAGCGGGAGGGGAGAGACCCAGTACTTC	CAGSYGTSGRGETQYF